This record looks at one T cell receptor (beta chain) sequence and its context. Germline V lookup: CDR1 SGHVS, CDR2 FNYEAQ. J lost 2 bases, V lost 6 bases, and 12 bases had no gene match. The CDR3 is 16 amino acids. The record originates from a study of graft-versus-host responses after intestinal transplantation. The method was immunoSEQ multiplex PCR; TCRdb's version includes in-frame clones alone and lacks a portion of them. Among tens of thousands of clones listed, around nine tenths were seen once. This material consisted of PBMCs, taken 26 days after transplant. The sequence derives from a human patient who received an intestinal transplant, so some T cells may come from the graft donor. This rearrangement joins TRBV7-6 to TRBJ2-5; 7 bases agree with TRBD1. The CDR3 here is CASSESSGQLQETQYF. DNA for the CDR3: TGTGCCAGCAGTGAAAGTTCGGGACAGCTACAAGAGACCCAGTACTTC.